The T cell receptor (beta chain) under discussion was sequenced for a study of cytomegalovirus exposure and HLA in healthy donors. General study findings and limits: TCR beta chain V- and J-gene trimming was linked, in a later analysis, to a missense variant in DCLRE1C. Versus the approximately 670-donor mean, an Asian-associated ancestry cluster reportedly showed fewer N-insertions in a later analysis. Earlier findings revealed that most TCR beta V segments proved productive either about 87% or about 30% of the time.

CDR1 and CDR2 from the germline V gene are SEHNR and FQNEAQ (reference sequence). The CDR3 has 13 residues. The V and J ends lost 4 bases and 6 bases respectively, with 12 bases between them. A multiplex PCR was run with 60 Vbeta primers and 13 Jbeta primers. Libraries were prepared by immunoSEQ multiplex PCR; TCRdb keeps only in-frame clonotypes and omits some of them. Among 120,000 to 150,000 clones, 70% to 90% were seen once, and the ten largest hold roughly 4.3%. Donors had nominal health at sampling but likely had unrecorded immune exposures. Concerning this clone itself: Antigen: not known.

The sequenced material came from PBMCs. The origin of this receptor is a woman between 35 and 50 years old in good health and CMV-seropositive. V is TRBV7-9 and J is TRBJ1-2; the D gene is possibly TRBD1 (6 bases). This CDR3 reads CASSSSQGHGYTF. The CDR3 nucleotides are TGTGCCAGCAGCTCATCCCAGGGGCATGGCTACACCTTC.